These 12 T cell receptor beta chains share one sample of origin, sequenced in a study of blood T cells in healthy people across ages. The use of a sample-barcoded 5' primer and a J-beta primer mix characterized a second PCR of about 7 to 12 cycles. One entry per CDR3 protein, called by TCRdb with MiXCR from the 5' RACE reads. The data contain approximately 290,000 distinct CDR3 sequences, roughly 26% of them singletons. The sample was blood. These receptor sequences come from a woman in her 70s in good health.

The chain combines TRBV5-6 with TRBJ2-1, with D perhaps being TRBD1 or TRBD2 (5 bases each). CDR3 length: 12 residues. V shed 2 bases and J shed 14 bases, with 14 bases lying between them. CDR1 is SGHDT and CDR2 is YYEEEE in the germline V gene. The CDR3: CASSFNGAREFF. CDR3 sequence (DNA): TGTGCCAGCAGCTTCAACGGGGCGAGGGAGTTCTTC.

This clonotype occurred many times. The chain employs TRBV28 and TRBJ1-2, with TRBD1 as a possible D gene (5 bases). V was cut by 7 bases and J by 0 bases, with 15 bases left in between. The CDR3 has 15 amino acids. The germline V gene has CDR1 MDHEN and CDR2 SYDVKM. CDR3 sequence reads: CASIPAGGANYGYTF. Here the CDR3 DNA reads TGTGCCAGCATCCCCGCCGGGGGGGCTAACTATGGCTACACCTTC.

The chain is built from TRBV27 and TRBJ1-2; D is perhaps TRBD1 (5 bases). The length of the CDR3 is 15 residues. Germline V gives CDR1 MNHEY, CDR2 SMNVEV (reference sequence). V was pared by 5 bases and J by 8 bases, with 21 bases between. This chain's CDR3 is CASSPSVDRGGGYTF. The CDR3 DNA reads as TGTGCCAGCAGTCCGTCCGTGGACCGTGGGGGAGGCTACACCTTC.

The chain has TRBV6-5 and TRBJ2-1, with 12 bases that match TRBD2. The germline gives CDR1 MNHEY, CDR2 SVGAGI. V was clipped by 4 bases and J by 5 bases; unmatched bases: 6. This CDR3 region has 16 residues. This CDR3 reads CASSSSSGRANNEQFF. The CDR3 DNA is TGTGCCAGCAGTTCCTCTAGCGGGAGGGCCAACAATGAGCAGTTCTTC.

V usage is TRBV12-3 or TRBV12-4 and J usage is TRBJ1-3; D remains ambiguous. This CDR3 has 17 amino acids. V lost 2 bases to trimming and J lost 0 bases, with 14 bases between them. The CDR3 nucleotides read TGTGCCAGCAGTTTATACCGGGGAAGCGACTCTGGAAACACCATATATTTT. Encoded protein: CASSLYRGSDSGNTIYF.

Written as DNA, the CDR3 is TGCGCCAGCAGCACGGAGGGCTACAATGAGCAGTTCTTC. Protein sequence: CASSTEGYNEQFF. The V gene is TRBV5-1, the J gene TRBJ2-1; D is possibly TRBD2 (6 bases). V dropped 4 bases and J dropped 3 bases, with 8 bases sitting between them. Germline CDR1 is SGHRS and CDR2 is YFSETQ. CDR3 length: 13 residues.

This clonotype appeared a few times. The rearrangement links TRBV21-1 to TRBJ2-5; the table's D call, TRBD1, was not checked against the DNA. The closer fit of TRBJ2-7 to the DNA end suggests the J call may be wrong. TRBV21-1 is deemed a pseudogene. The CDR3 is 10 residues long. CDR3 in DNA: TGTGAGGACAGTCCCAACGAGCAGTACTTC. Residues: CEDSPNEQYF.

Notes on this clonotype: A much bigger clone sits one base away, suggesting this may be a read error. The genes are TRBV27 and TRBJ1-5, with D unresolved. Deletions cut 4 bases from V and 0 bases from J, with 7 bases between. The CDR3 has 14 amino acids. Germline values: CDR1 MNHEY, CDR2 SMNVEV (reference sequence). This CDR3 reads CASSSGYSNQPQHF. CDR3 DNA: TGTGCCAGCAGTTCTGGGTATAGCAATCAGCCCCAGCATTTT.

The CDR3 spells CASSLETGQGYEKLFF. The CDR3 nucleotides read TGTGCCAGCAGCTTAGAAACGGGACAGGGGTATGAAAAACTGTTTTTT. The rearrangement uses TRBV7-2 and TRBJ1-4; TRBD1 aligns across 10 bases. The CDR3 totals 16 residues. The J segment lost 6 bases and the V segment lost 1 base, leaving 5 bases of the junction unmatched. The germline CDR1 and CDR2 sequences are SGHTA and FQGNSA.

The chain couples TRBV15 to TRBJ1-4, with TRBD1 identical over 10 bases. The CDR3 sequence is 16 residues long. Germline CDR1 reads LNHNV; CDR2 reads YYDKDF (reference sequence). The J segment lost 8 bases and the V segment lost 0 bases, leaving 6 bases of the junction unmatched. The CDR3 DNA is TGTGCCACCAGCAGAGATTGGGGGACAGGGGACGAAAAACTGTTTTTT. Protein product: CATSRDWGTGDEKLFF.

Comment on this clonotype: Relative to the germline gene, one junction end is altered; a read error may explain this. As DNA, the CDR3 is TGTGCTAGCAGCCCGACTAGCAAGGGCTCCTACAATGAGCAGTTCTTC. It encodes CASSPTSKGSYNEQFF. V gene TRBV7-7 combines with J gene TRBJ2-1; 7 positions agree with TRBD2. The CDR3 spans 16 residues. The germline V gene encodes CDR1 SSHAT and CDR2 FNYEAQ (reference sequence).

The gene calls are TRBV9 and TRBJ2-1; 7 bases align to TRBD2. This CDR3 is built from 14 residues. J gave up 5 bases and V 1 base, and 3 bases lay outside the gene matches. In germline, CDR1 is SGDLS, CDR2 YYNGEE. This chain's CDR3 is CASSVLADDNEQFF. CDR3 bases: TGTGCCAGCAGCGTACTAGCGGATGACAATGAGCAGTTCTTC.